This record looks at one T cell receptor (beta chain) sequence and its context. Its specificity is unknown. A much larger clone is a single base away; this may be a read error. This sample was taken from a study of regulatory T cells in long-lasting Graves disease. Study results and limitations: Persistent patients had a count of shared public clonotypes (under 3,000) that exceeded that of new patients (around 960). Favoring TRBV28, TRBJ1-2 and TRBJ2-5 was a feature seen in persistent disease. The study examined only peripheral blood, not thyroid tissue.

The time point here: persistent/refractory GD, antithyroid drugs over 5 years with positive TRAb. Extracted RNA from PBMCs served as the source of the TCR library. The CDR3 spans 15 residues. In germline, CDR1 is MDHEN, CDR2 SYDVKM. Combining iRepertoire HTBI primers with Arm-PCR of CDR3 regions, the authors built TCR beta libraries. TCRdb reanalysed the multiplex PCR reads using MiXCR and keeps one entry per CDR3 protein. Of around 460,000 distinct CDR3 sequences listed, roughly 21% are singletons. This specimen was peripheral blood mononuclear cells (PBMCs), taken when the disease was refractory, from a patient treated with antithyroid drugs. This TCR came from a female donor with Graves disease. The chain employs TRBV28 and TRBJ1-3; D is ambiguous. CDR3 protein: CASTPGAEGGSTIYF. The CDR3 DNA reads as TGTGCCAGCACCCCGGGAGCCGAAGGTGGAAGCACCATATATTTT. Drawing the rest from reference TRBV28 and TRBJ1-3, the complete variable domain is DVKVTQSSRYLVKRTGEKVFLECVQDMDHENMFWYRQDPGLGLRLIYFSYDVKMKEKGDIPEGYSVSREKKERFSLILESASTNQTSMYLCASTPGAEGGSTIYFGEGSWLTVV.